Shown below are 5 T cell receptor beta chains from a single sample sequenced in a study of T cell responses to AZD1222 COVID-19 vaccine (dated by TCRdb to 2020 to 2023). Libraries were prepared through the immunoSEQ multiplex PCR assay. Drawn from immuneACCESS, this table holds only the in-frame rearrangements with V and J called that TCRdb kept. Clones are partly lost; checked studies trace under half to an unresolved V gene and leave the rest unexplained. The sample records 100,000 to 150,000 clones, 85% to 95% of which are singletons. In total, the top ten clones hold approximately 1.8% of the sample. The sample's time point, from its label and the paper: baseline before first vaccination. Sequenced here: peripheral blood, sampled on day 0 of AZD1222 vaccination. The receptors originated from an adult in good health.

The V and J genes are TRBV12-3 or TRBV12-4 and TRBJ1-2; D call uncertain. The CDR3 has 13 amino acids. Trimming stripped 5 bases from V and 8 bases from J, with 15 bases between. Here the CDR3 DNA reads TGTGCCAGCAGTGTTGGGTCTGGGGAAGGCTACACCTTC. Translation: CASSVGSGEGYTF.

The chain links TRBV9 to TRBJ2-1; 13 bases fit TRBD2. V shed 0 bases and J 4 bases; nucleotides not matched to a gene: 1. This CDR3 is built from 16 residues. Germline V gene data show CDR1 as SGDLS and CDR2 as YYNGEE. The CDR3 DNA reads TGTGCCAGCAGCGTAGAGGGACTAGCGGGGTACAATGAGCAGTTCTTC. It codes for CASSVEGLAGYNEQFF.

The chain has TRBV7-3 and TRBJ1-2, with 9 bases that match TRBD1. V dropped 5 bases and J dropped 8; count of bases not matched to a gene: 3. Germline CDR1 SGHTA, CDR2 FQGTGA. The CDR3 runs 12 residues. The CDR3 spells CASSRTGEGYTF. In DNA, the CDR3 is TGTGCCAGCAGCCGGACAGGGGAGGGCTACACCTTC.

This sequence joins TRBV27 and TRBJ1-1, with D possibly matching TRBD1 (6 bases). V lost 4 bases and J 0 bases, leaving 9 bases between the germline ends. This CDR3 is built from 14 residues. CDR1 is MNHEY and CDR2 is SMNVEV in the germline V gene (reference sequence). The DNA of the CDR3 is TGTGCCAGCAGTTCGGGACACCTGAACACTGAAGCTTTCTTT. It translates to CASSSGHLNTEAFF.

The V call is TRBV6-1, the J call TRBJ2-5; D call uncertain. Germline assignment: CDR1 MNHNS and CDR2 SASEGT. The V end lost 1 base, the J end lost 5 bases, and 2 bases lay between the germline ends. The CDR3 is 11 amino acids. The CDR3: CASSEGETQYF. The CDR3 nucleotides are TGTGCCAGCAGTGAAGGGGAGACCCAGTACTTC.